Given below is one TCR beta chain in context. Its target is unknown. This record comes from a study of CD8+ T cells in alopecia areata. Overall study findings and caveats: Whereas mice showed it more clearly, TCR sharing across patients was murkier, possibly because of HLA. Just one nonresponder means the tie between baseline CD8+ expansion and response stays uncertain.

Specified treatment: oral pan-JAK inhibitor, 5-10 mg twice daily. It was from alopecia areata patients that lesional scalp punch biopsies and peripheral blood were collected. The V end lost 4 bases, the J end lost 3 bases, and 16 bases lay between the germline ends. There are 14 residues in the CDR3. Looked up from germline, CDR1 is GTSNPN and CDR2 is SVGIG (reference sequence). Extracted RNA was reverse transcribed, and the resulting cDNA served as sequencing template. Profiling relied on immunoSEQ multiplex PCR, and the TCRdb table lists in-frame clones only, not all of them. The data show some 190,000 clones, with 66% seen just once and 0.95% to 1.5% held by the top ten.

The TCR comes from a human donor with alopecia areata. This sequence joins TRBV30 and TRBJ2-7; D may be TRBD1 (6 bases). The sample in question was CD4+ T cells sorted from blood, obtained between weeks 44 and 45, from a patient treated with tofacitinib. In DNA form, the CDR3 reads TGTGCCTGGACCCCCGGGACACCTAACTACGAGCAGTACTTC. Translation: CAWTPGTPNYEQYF.